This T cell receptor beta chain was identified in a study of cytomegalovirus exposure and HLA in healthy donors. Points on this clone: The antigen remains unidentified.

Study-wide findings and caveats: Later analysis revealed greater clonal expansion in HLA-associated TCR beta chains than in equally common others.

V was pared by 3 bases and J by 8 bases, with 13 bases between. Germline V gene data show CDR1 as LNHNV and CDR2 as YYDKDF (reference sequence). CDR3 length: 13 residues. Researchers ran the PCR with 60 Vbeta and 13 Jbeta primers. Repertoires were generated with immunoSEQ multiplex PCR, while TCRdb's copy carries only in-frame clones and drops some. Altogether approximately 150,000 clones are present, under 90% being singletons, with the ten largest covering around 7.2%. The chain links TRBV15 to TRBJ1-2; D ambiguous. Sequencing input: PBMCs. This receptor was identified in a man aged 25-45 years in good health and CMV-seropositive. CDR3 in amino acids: CATSSGLPGGYTF. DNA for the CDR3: TGTGCCACCAGCAGTGGACTACCGGGAGGCTACACCTTC.